This T cell receptor beta chain derives from a study of cytomegalovirus exposure and HLA in healthy donors. Study-wide results and limits: Prior analysis indicated that the majority of TCR beta V segments exhibited productivity approximately 90% or approximately 30% of the time. Later, an analysis showed that TCR beta chains associated with HLA were more clonally expanded than others that were equally common. Rare TCR sequences predominated, though certain public TCRs were found in many donors. The classifier was said to identify cytomegalovirus status with high specificity and sensitivity.

The PCR employed 60 Vbeta primers together with 13 Jbeta primers. Assay: immunoSEQ multiplex PCR; the TCRdb copy retains only in-frame clones and omits some. Of approximately 110,000 clones in the sample, approximately 80% were seen once. This CDR3 has 13 residues. Germline loops: CDR1 MNHEY, CDR2 SVGAGI. V shed 4 bases, J shed 8 bases, and the junction held 7 bases outside the gene matches. Comments on this clone: Its antigen is undetermined.

The sequencing sample was made of PBMCs. The source is a man in his forties or fifties in good health and CMV-seronegative. V usage is TRBV6-5 and J usage is TRBJ1-1; 7 bases are shared with TRBD1. The CDR3 is CASSSTGDLEAFF. In DNA form, the CDR3 reads TGTGCCAGCAGTTCAACAGGGGACTTGGAAGCTTTCTTT.